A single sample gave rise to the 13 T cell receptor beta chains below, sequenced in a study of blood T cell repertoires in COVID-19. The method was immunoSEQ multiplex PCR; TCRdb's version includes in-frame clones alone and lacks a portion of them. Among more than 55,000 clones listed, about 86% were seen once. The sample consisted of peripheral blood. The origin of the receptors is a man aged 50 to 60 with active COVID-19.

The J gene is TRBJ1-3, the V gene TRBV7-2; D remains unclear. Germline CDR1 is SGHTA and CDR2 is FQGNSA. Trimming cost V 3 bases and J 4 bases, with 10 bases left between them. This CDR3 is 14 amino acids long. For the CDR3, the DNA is TGTGCCAGCAGCTTGGCGGGGAGGGGAAACACCATATATTTT. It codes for CASSLAGRGNTIYF.

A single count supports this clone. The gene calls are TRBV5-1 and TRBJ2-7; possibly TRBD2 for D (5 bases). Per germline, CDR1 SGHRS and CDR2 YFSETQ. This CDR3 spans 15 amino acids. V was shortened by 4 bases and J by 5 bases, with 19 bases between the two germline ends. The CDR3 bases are TGCGCCAGCAGCCCTCGGGGAGCAGGCATCGACGAGCAGTACTTC. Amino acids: CASSPRGAGIDEQYF. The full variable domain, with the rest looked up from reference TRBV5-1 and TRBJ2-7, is KAGVTQTPRYLIKTRGQQVTLSCSPISGHRSVSWYQQTPGQGLQFLFEYFSETQRNKGNFPGRFSGRQFSNSRSEMNVSTLELGDSALYLCASSPRGAGIDEQYFGPGTRLTVT.

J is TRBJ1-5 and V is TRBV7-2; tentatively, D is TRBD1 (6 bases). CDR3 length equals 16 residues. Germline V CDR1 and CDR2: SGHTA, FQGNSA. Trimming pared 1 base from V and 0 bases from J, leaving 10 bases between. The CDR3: CASSLGRGRSNQPQHF. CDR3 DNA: TGTGCCAGCAGCTTAGGCAGGGGACGTAGCAATCAGCCCCAGCATTTT. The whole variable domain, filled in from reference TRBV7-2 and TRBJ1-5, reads GAGVSQSPSNKVTEKGKDVELRCDPISGHTALYWYRQSLGQGLEFLIYFQGNSAPDKSGLPSDRFSAERTGGSVSTLTIQRTQQEDSAVYLCASSLGRGRSNQPQHFGDGTRLSIL.

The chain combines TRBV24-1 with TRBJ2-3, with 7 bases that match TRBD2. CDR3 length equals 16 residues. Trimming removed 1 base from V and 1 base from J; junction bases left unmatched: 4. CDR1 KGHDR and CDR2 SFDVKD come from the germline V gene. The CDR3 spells CATSDFAGEGTDTQYF. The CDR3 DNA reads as TGTGCCACCAGTGATTTCGCGGGGGAAGGCACAGATACGCAGTATTTT.

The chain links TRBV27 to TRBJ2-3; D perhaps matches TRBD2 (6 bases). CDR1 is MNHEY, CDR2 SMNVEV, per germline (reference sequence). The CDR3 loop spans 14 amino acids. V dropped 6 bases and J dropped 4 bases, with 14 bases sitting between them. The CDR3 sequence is CASRSLGGSDTQYF. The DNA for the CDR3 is TGTGCCAGCAGGAGTCTGGGAGGTTCAGATACGCAGTATTTT.

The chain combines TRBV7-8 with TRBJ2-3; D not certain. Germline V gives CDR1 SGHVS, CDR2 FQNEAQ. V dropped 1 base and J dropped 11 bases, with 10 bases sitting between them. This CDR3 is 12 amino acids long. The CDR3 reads CASSLDGGGQYF. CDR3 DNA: TGTGCCAGCAGCTTAGACGGTGGTGGGCAGTATTTT.

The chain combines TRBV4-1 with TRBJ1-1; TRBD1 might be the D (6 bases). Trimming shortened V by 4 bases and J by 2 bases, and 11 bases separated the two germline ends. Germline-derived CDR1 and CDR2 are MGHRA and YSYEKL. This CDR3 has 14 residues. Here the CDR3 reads CASSPPGGNTEAFF. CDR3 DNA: TGCGCCAGCAGCCCGCCGGGGGGCAACACTGAAGCTTTCTTT.

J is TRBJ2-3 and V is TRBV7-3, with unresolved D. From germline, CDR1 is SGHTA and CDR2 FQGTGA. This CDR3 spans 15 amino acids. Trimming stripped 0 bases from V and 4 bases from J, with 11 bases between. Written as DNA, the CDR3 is TGTGCCAGCAGCTTAACGGGTAATCGGGCAGATACGCAGTATTTT. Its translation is CASSLTGNRADTQYF.

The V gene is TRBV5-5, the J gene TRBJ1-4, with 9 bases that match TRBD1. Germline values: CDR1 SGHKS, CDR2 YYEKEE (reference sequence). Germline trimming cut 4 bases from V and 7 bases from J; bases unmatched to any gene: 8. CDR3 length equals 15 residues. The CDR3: CASSMQTGGSEKLFF. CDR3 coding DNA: TGTGCCAGCAGCATGCAGACAGGGGGAAGTGAAAAACTGTTTTTT.

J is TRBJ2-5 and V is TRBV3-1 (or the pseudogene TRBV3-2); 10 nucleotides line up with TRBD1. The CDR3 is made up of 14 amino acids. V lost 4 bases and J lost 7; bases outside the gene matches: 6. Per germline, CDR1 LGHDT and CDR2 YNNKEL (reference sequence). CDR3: CASSPLRTGGTQYF. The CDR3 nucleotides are TGTGCCAGCAGCCCATTACGGACAGGGGGGACCCAGTACTTC.

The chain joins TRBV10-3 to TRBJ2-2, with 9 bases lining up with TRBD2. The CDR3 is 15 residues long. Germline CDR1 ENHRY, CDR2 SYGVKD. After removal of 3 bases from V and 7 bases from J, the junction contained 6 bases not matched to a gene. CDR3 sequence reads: CAISEVAGAGGELFF. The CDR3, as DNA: TGTGCCATCAGTGAAGTAGCGGGAGCGGGCGGGGAGCTGTTTTTT.

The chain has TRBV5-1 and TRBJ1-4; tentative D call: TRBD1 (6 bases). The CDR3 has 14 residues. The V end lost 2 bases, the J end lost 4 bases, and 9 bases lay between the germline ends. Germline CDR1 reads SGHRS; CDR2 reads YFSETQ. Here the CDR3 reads CASSLRGHNEKLFF. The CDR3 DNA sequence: TGCGCCAGCAGCTTAAGGGGACATAATGAAAAACTGTTTTTT.

CDR3 residues: CAISPGTGSRGETQYF. The CDR3 region has the DNA TGTGCCATCAGTCCCGGGACAGGCTCGAGGGGAGAGACCCAGTACTTC. The V call is TRBV10-3, the J call TRBJ2-5; 8 positions agree with TRBD1. With 5 bases clipped from V and 4 bases from J, the junction kept 12 bases outside the gene matches. The CDR3 extends over 16 amino acids. Germline V gene sequence: CDR1 ENHRY, CDR2 SYGVKD.